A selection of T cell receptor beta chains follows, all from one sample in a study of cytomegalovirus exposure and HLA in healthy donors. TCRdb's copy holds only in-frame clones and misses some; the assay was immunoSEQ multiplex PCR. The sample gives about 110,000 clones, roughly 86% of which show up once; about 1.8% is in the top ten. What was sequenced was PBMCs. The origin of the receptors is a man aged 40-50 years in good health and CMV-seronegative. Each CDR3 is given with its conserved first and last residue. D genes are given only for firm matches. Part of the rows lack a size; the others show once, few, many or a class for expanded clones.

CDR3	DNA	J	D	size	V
CASSPEGGRSGYTF	TGTGCCAGCAGCCCAGAGGGGGGTAGGAGTGGCTACACCTTC	TRBJ1-2	NA	NA	TRBV4-2
CASMGGLRETQYF	TGTGCCAGCATGGGGGGGTTGCGGGAGACCCAGTACTTC	TRBJ2-5	TRBD2	NA	TRBV28
CASSWGGPGSNQPQHF	TGTGCCAGCAGTTGGGGGGGCCCGGGGAGCAATCAGCCCCAGCATTTT	TRBJ1-5	NA	NA	TRBV6-5
CASSPDQGRFGYTF	TGTGCCAGCTCACCCGATCAGGGGCGCTTTGGCTACACCTTC	TRBJ1-2	NA	NA	TRBV18
CASSLGPGRYYGYTF	TGCGCCAGCAGCTTGGGGCCAGGGCGGTACTATGGCTACACCTTC	TRBJ1-2	NA	NA	TRBV5-1
CASSMTYEQYF	TGTGCCAGCAGTATGACTTACGAGCAGTACTTC	TRBJ2-7	NA	NA	TRBV6-1
CASSPQEVSNEQFF	TGCGCCAGCAGCCCCCAAGAGGTTTCCAATGAGCAGTTCTTC	TRBJ2-1	NA	once	TRBV4-1
CASATQGNSYEQYF	TGTGCCAGCGCCACACAGGGTAATTCCTACGAGCAGTACTTC	TRBJ2-7	NA	NA	TRBV18
CASSSTGSETQYF	TGCGCCAGCAGCTCGACAGGGTCGGAGACCCAGTACTTC	TRBJ2-5	TRBD1	NA	TRBV5-1
CASSLEGAYNSPLHF	TGCGCCAGCAGCTTGGAAGGGGCATATAATTCACCCCTCCACTTT	TRBJ1-6	NA	NA	TRBV5-1
CASSGSGFKNQPQHF	TGTGCCAGCAGTGGCAGTGGTTTTAAAAATCAGCCCCAGCATTTT	TRBJ1-5	NA	few	TRBV6-1
CASRDNRDRVYGYTF	TGTGCCTCCCGAGACAACCGGGACAGGGTCTATGGCTACACCTTC	TRBJ1-2	TRBD1	NA	TRBV6-1
CASSLGLNTGELFF	TGTGCCAGCAGCCTCGGTCTGAACACCGGGGAGCTGTTTTTT	TRBJ2-2	NA	NA	TRBV5-4
CASSSGVGAIAFF	TGTGCCAGCAGCTCGGGAGTTGGGGCGATAGCTTTCTTT	TRBJ1-1	NA	NA	TRBV7-2
CASSLMPEETQYF	TGTGCCAGCAGCTTGATGCCGGAGGAGACCCAGTACTTC	TRBJ2-5	NA	few	TRBV7-2
CASSEATGQKNIQYF	TGTGCCAGCAGTGAAGCTACTGGACAGAAAAACATTCAGTACTTC	TRBJ2-4	NA	NA	TRBV6-1
CSALAGSSYNEQFF	TGCAGCGCGCTGGCGGGGAGCTCCTACAATGAGCAGTTCTTC	TRBJ2-1	NA	NA	TRBV29-1
CASRIPGTGSKEQYF	TGTGCCAGCAGAATTCCCGGGACAGGGAGTAAAGAGCAGTACTTC	TRBJ2-7	TRBD1	once	TRBV11-2
CASRTGNTEAFF	TGTGCCAGCAGAACCGGGAACACTGAAGCTTTCTTT	TRBJ1-1	NA	NA	TRBV6-5
CASSQVSGGDYGYTF	TGTGCCAGCAGCCAAGTCTCAGGGGGCGACTATGGCTACACCTTC	TRBJ1-2	TRBD1	NA	TRBV14
CASSPPGQEAFF	TGTGCCAGCAGCCCCCCGGGACAGGAAGCTTTCTTT	TRBJ1-1	TRBD1	NA	TRBV5-4
CASSLSTVLAEAFF	TGTGCCAGCAGTTTATCGACGGTGCTAGCTGAAGCTTTCTTT	TRBJ1-1	NA	NA	TRBV27
CASSPRKGDGYTF	TGTGCCAGCTCACCACGAAAGGGGGATGGCTACACCTTC	TRBJ1-2	NA	once	TRBV18
CASRLSLVRNEQFF	TGTGCCAGCAGACTATCACTAGTCCGGAATGAGCAGTTCTTC	TRBJ2-1	NA	NA	TRBV6-1
CASSRGGTNTGELFF	TGTGCCAGCAGCCGCGGGGGTACGAACACCGGGGAGCTGTTTTTT	TRBJ2-2	TRBD2	once	TRBV25-1
CASSSGVVEQYF	TGTGCCAGCAGTTCAGGGGTAGTCGAGCAGTACTTC	TRBJ2-7	NA	NA	TRBV28
CASRDRSEAFF	TGTGCCAGCCGGGATCGGAGTGAAGCTTTCTTT	TRBJ1-1	NA	NA	TRBV6-6
CASSPRQGANGETQYF	TGTGCCAGCTCACCACGACAGGGGGCTAATGGAGAGACCCAGTACTTC	TRBJ2-5	TRBD1	once	TRBV18
CASSEARAANNEQFF	TGTGCCAGCAGTGAAGCGCGGGCAGCCAACAATGAGCAGTTCTTC	TRBJ2-1	NA	NA	TRBV2
CASSQGGGRGYGYTF	TGCGCCAGCAGCCAAGGTGGGGGGCGGGGGTATGGCTACACCTTC	TRBJ1-2	NA	NA	TRBV4-3
CASSFGTGGAGYTF	TGTGCCAGCAGTTTTGGGACAGGGGGCGCGGGCTACACCTTC	TRBJ1-2	TRBD1	NA	TRBV27
CASSYSMASGGREQYF	TGTGCCAGCAGTTACTCGATGGCTAGCGGGGGTAGGGAGCAGTACTTC	TRBJ2-7	TRBD2	NA	TRBV6-5
CASSLYSGGTQYF	TGTGCCAGCAGTTTGTATTCGGGTGGGACCCAGTACTTC	TRBJ2-5	NA	NA	TRBV27
CASSKTPNTEAFF	TGTGCCAGCAGCAAAACACCGAACACTGAAGCTTTCTTT	TRBJ1-1	NA	NA	TRBV7-2
CAGGQLNYEQYF	TGTGCCGGGGGACAGTTGAACTACGAGCAGTACTTC	TRBJ2-7	TRBD1	once	TRBV2
CASSLRVTNEQFF	TGTGCCAGCAGCTTGCGGGTTACGAATGAGCAGTTCTTC	TRBJ2-1	NA	NA	TRBV5-6
CASSIPGLAARSSYNEQFF	TGTGCCAGCAGCATACCGGGACTAGCGGCCCGGAGCTCCTACAATGAGCAGTTCTTC	TRBJ2-1	TRBD2	NA	TRBV7-8
CASSQEGTGWLMQYF	TGTGCCAGCAGCCAAGAGGGGACAGGATGGTTGATGCAGTACTTC	TRBJ2-7	TRBD1	NA	TRBV14
CASSFTGDSDLGYTF	TGTGCCAGCAGTTTTACAGGGGATTCTGATTTGGGCTACACCTTC	TRBJ1-2	TRBD1	NA	TRBV6-8
CASKDQGSNQPQHF	TGTGCCAGCAAGGATCAGGGAAGCAATCAGCCCCAGCATTTT	TRBJ1-5	NA	NA	TRBV6-6
CASSLGWTVVGYEQYF	TGTGCCAGCAGCTTAGGGTGGACAGTCGTGGGGTACGAGCAGTACTTC	TRBJ2-7	NA	NA	TRBV7-8
CASIQGDRVEKLFF	TGTGCCAGCATCCAGGGGGACAGGGTCGAAAAACTGTTTTTT	TRBJ1-4	TRBD1	NA	TRBV2